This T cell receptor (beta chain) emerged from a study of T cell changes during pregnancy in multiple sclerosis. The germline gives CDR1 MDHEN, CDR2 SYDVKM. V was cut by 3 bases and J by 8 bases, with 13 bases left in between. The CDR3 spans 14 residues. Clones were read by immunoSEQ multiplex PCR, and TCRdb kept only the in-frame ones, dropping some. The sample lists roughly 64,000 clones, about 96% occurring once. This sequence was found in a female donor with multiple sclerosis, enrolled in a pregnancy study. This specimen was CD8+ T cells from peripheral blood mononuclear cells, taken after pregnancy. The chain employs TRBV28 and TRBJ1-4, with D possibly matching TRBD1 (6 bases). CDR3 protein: CASSFRDTREKLFF. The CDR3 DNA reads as TGTGCCAGCAGTTTCCGGGACACGAGAGAAAAACTGTTTTTT.